Following are 24 T cell receptor beta chains from one sample sequenced in a study of shared clonotypes between healthy human individuals. Measured with immunoSEQ multiplex PCR; TCRdb has only the in-frame clones, and not every one. The table includes a few million clones, around nine tenths detected once. The specimen was naive CD4+ T cells sorted from blood. The subset here: CD45RA+ positively selected. The receptors here all came from a man aged 18 to 29 in good health.

The J gene is TRBJ2-1, the V gene TRBV10-1, with TRBD1 matching over 7 bases. The CDR3 sequence is 15 residues long. The J segment lost 8 bases and the V segment lost 8 bases, leaving 15 bases of the junction unmatched. Germline CDR1 reads WNHNN; CDR2 reads SYGVQD (reference sequence). CDR3 DNA: TGCGCCAGCTCCAGGGAAGGACAGGAATATGATGAGCAGTTCTTC. This sequence encodes CASSREGQEYDEQFF.

This clone was observed a few times. This chain uses TRBV5-8 with TRBJ1-6; 8 bases fit TRBD1. V lost 3 bases to trimming and J lost 7 bases; unmatched junction nucleotides: 6. Per the germline V gene, CDR1 is SGHTS and CDR2 is YDEGEE. The CDR3 runs to 15 residues. The DNA for the CDR3 is TGTGCCAGCAGCTGGGGACAGGTCCGAAATTCACCCCTCCACTTT. Its translation: CASSWGQVRNSPLHF.

V is TRBV6-1 and J is TRBJ2-5; a possible D gene is TRBD1 (5 bases). The CDR3 contains 15 residues. CDR1 is MNHNS and CDR2 is SASEGT in the germline V gene. V was clipped by 1 base and J by 4 bases, with 13 bases between them. The CDR3 nucleotides read TGTGCCAGCAGTGAAGGGTATGGGGCCCGAGAGACCCAGTACTTC. Residues: CASSEGYGARETQYF.

V gene TRBV28 combines with J gene TRBJ1-2; perhaps TRBD1 as D (5 bases). Looked up from germline, CDR1 is MDHEN and CDR2 is SYDVKM. Trimming left V 8 bases short and J 2 bases short, with 6 bases between. The CDR3 is 11 amino acids. CDR3: CASGGNYGYTF. For the CDR3, the DNA is TGTGCCAGCGGGGGGAACTATGGCTACACCTTC.

V is TRBV7-2 and J is TRBJ2-1; the match to TRBD2 covers 11 bases. Germline CDR1 reads SGHTA; CDR2 reads FQGNSA. This CDR3 is built from 15 residues. Trimming cost V 3 bases and J 9 bases; bases outside gene matches: 7. The CDR3 protein is CASSFLAGGPSEQFF. CDR3 nucleotides: TGTGCCAGCAGCTTCTTAGCGGGAGGGCCGAGTGAGCAGTTCTTC.

CDR3 sequence: CASSSTPSNQPQHF. The CDR3 region has the DNA TGCGCCAGCAGCTCGACTCCTAGCAATCAGCCCCAGCATTTT. V usage is TRBV5-1 and J usage is TRBJ1-5; D remains unclear. The CDR3 extends over 14 amino acids. Germline lookup yields CDR1 SGHRS and CDR2 YFSETQ. V was trimmed by 3 bases and J by 0 bases, leaving 7 bases between them.

This clone was counted only a few times. V and J are TRBV7-9 and TRBJ1-1; D is undetermined. This CDR3 spans 14 amino acids. The germline CDR1 and CDR2 sequences are SEHNR and FQNEAQ (reference sequence). The V end was cut by 6 bases, the J end by 5 bases, with 16 bases between. Written as DNA, the CDR3 is TGTGCCAGCAGGTATGACCCTGGAGGGACTGAAGCTTTCTTT. Its translation is CASRYDPGGTEAFF.

The CDR3 loop is CASSQAGGLETQYF. The CDR3 coding sequence is TGTGCCAGTAGTCAGGCGGGAGGGTTGGAGACCCAGTACTTC. The genes are TRBV19 and TRBJ2-5; 9 bases line up with TRBD2. V lost 5 bases, J lost 5 bases, and 6 bases stayed unmatched. Germline V lookup: CDR1 LNHDA, CDR2 SQIVND (reference sequence). The CDR3 length is 14 residues.

The chain carries TRBV4-3 and TRBJ2-1; no definite D call. CDR1 is LGHNA and CDR2 is YSLEER in the germline V gene. The CDR3 has 15 amino acids. Between the trimmed V and J ends, which lost 0 bases and 3 bases, there was a span of 9 bases. The CDR3 bases are TGCGCCAGCAGCCAAGATAGGAACAGCTACAATGAGCAGTTCTTC. Its protein is CASSQDRNSYNEQFF.

As for this clone: Other DNA sequences within the sample encode an identical CDR3. The V and J genes are TRBV5-1 and TRBJ2-7; D gene uncertain. Germline V CDR1 and CDR2: SGHRS, YFSETQ. This CDR3 has 14 residues. The V end lost 0 bases, the J end lost 1 base, and 8 bases lay between the germline ends. The CDR3: CASSLDGVSYEQYF. CDR3 in DNA: TGCGCCAGCAGCTTGGATGGGGTTTCCTACGAGCAGTACTTC.

DNA for the CDR3: TGCGCCAGCAGTTTAAACAATGAGCAGTTCTTC. Protein product: CASSLNNEQFF. The rearrangement uses TRBV4-1 and TRBJ2-1; D unclear. The V gene's germline CDR1 is MGHRA and CDR2 YSYEKL. CDR3 length: 11 amino acids. Trimming cost V 6 bases and J 5 bases, with 5 bases left between them.

The chain employs TRBV23-1 and TRBJ1-4; no clear D. TRBV23-1 is filed as an ORF, its function uncertain. The CDR3 runs 13 residues. The V gene lost 5 bases and the J gene lost 5 bases, with 9 bases spanning the gap. The CDR3 DNA follows: TGCGCCAGCAGTTGCCGGGTCAATGAAAAACTGTTTTTT. The encoded protein is CASSCRVNEKLFF.

Concerning this clone itself: The identical CDR3 is also encoded by other nucleotide sequences in the sample. The rearrangement uses TRBV7-9 and TRBJ1-3, with TRBD1 as a possible D gene (5 bases). The CDR3 runs 14 residues. Trimming removed 3 bases at V and 4 bases at J, with 10 bases between. The germline gives CDR1 SEHNR, CDR2 FQNEAQ (reference sequence). The CDR3 sequence is CASSFPGTGNTIYF. The CDR3 DNA reads as TGTGCCAGCAGCTTCCCAGGGACGGGAAACACCATATATTTT.

This chain uses TRBV6-1 with TRBJ1-2; 9 bases align to TRBD1. Unmatched junction bases numbered 8, after V lost 3 bases and J lost 6 bases. This CDR3 is built from 15 residues. Germline V gene data show CDR1 as MNHNS and CDR2 as SASEGT. CDR3 sequence reads: CASSDRLQGADGYTF. CDR3 nucleotides: TGTGCCAGCAGTGACCGGTTACAGGGGGCGGATGGCTACACCTTC.

This clone was seen a single time. The sample carries other DNA sequences with the same CDR3. The gene calls are TRBV5-1 and TRBJ1-5; TRBD1 aligns across 7 bases. CDR3 length: 15 amino acids. After removal of 0 bases from V and 4 bases from J, the junction contained 4 bases not matched to a gene. In germline, CDR1 is SGHRS, CDR2 YFSETQ. CDR3 nucleotides: TGCGCCAGCAGCTTGGGGACAGGACTAAATCAGCCCCAGCATTTT. This codes for CASSLGTGLNQPQHF.

The genes are TRBV28 and TRBJ2-7, with D unresolved. V was pared by 5 bases and J by 5 bases, with 13 bases between. Looked up from germline, CDR1 is MDHEN and CDR2 is SYDVKM. The CDR3 consists of 13 residues. The DNA for the CDR3 is TGTGCCAGCAGTGCCCCCCCATCCAACGAGCAGTACTTC. Residues: CASSAPPSNEQYF.

The gene calls are TRBV10-3 and TRBJ2-6; D is perhaps TRBD1 (6 bases). CDR3 length equals 17 residues. The V and J ends lost 0 bases and 0 bases respectively, with 9 bases between them. Germline CDR1 ENHRY, CDR2 SYGVKD. The CDR3: CAISESGHPSGANVLTF. CDR3 sequence (DNA): TGTGCCATCAGTGAGTCGGGACACCCCTCTGGGGCCAACGTCCTGACTTTC.

The chain carries TRBV4-1 and TRBJ1-1; D may be TRBD1 (5 bases). This CDR3 is 17 amino acids long. V lost 2 bases, J lost 4 bases, and 20 bases lay in between. CDR1 is MGHRA and CDR2 is YSYEKL in the germline V gene. This CDR3 is CASSQTSQGSGGTEAFF. In DNA, the CDR3 is TGCGCCAGCAGCCAAACCTCTCAAGGGTCGGGGGGCACTGAAGCTTTCTTT.

This clone showed up just once. The chain couples TRBV30 to TRBJ2-1; D call uncertain. CDR3 length equals 13 residues. V lost 0 bases and J lost 7, with 10 bases in between. CDR1 GTSNPN and CDR2 SVGIG come from the germline V gene (reference sequence). The CDR3 DNA follows: TGTGCCTGGAGTGTCTCCTTTGGGAATGAGCAGTTCTTC. Its protein is CAWSVSFGNEQFF. The full variable domain, its missing parts supplied by reference TRBV30 and TRBJ2-1, is SQTIHQWPATLVQPVGSPLSLECTVEGTSNPNLYWYRQAAGRGLQLLFYSVGIGQISSEVPQNLSASRPQDRQFILSSKKLLLSDSGFYLCAWSVSFGNEQFFGPGTRLTVL.

Of note for this clone: One junction end disagrees with the germline gene, perhaps due to a read error. This chain joins TRBV6-1 and TRBJ1-2, with D possibly being TRBD1 (6 bases). Germline loops: CDR1 MNHNS, CDR2 SASEGT. This CDR3 is built from 15 residues. The CDR3: CVSVKWGREISGYTF. The CDR3 nucleotides are TGTGTCAGCGTAAAGTGGGGGCGCGAGATAAGTGGCTACACCTTC.

The chain has TRBV7-2 and TRBJ2-7; D unresolved. Trimming shortened V by 3 bases and J by 6 bases, and 15 bases separated the two germline ends. Germline loops: CDR1 SGHTA, CDR2 FQGNSA. This CDR3 comprises 14 residues. CDR3 nucleotide sequence: TGTGCCAGCAGCTTCGATGCGGAGTTTGTCGAGCAGTACTTC. Translated: CASSFDAEFVEQYF.

The chain has TRBV5-1 and TRBJ2-5; 8 bases match TRBD2. The CDR3 spans 15 residues. V dropped 4 bases and J dropped 4; count of bases not matched to a gene: 9. The V gene's germline CDR1 is SGHRS and CDR2 YFSETQ. CDR3 coding DNA: TGCGCCAGCAGCCCCACCGGGGGGGCCCCAGAGACCCAGTACTTC. Its translation: CASSPTGGAPETQYF.

This chain joins TRBV30 and TRBJ1-4; D perhaps matches TRBD1 (5 bases). CDR1 is GTSNPN and CDR2 is SVGIG in the germline V gene (reference sequence). The CDR3 sequence is 12 residues long. Trimming cost V 4 bases and J 7 bases, with 10 bases left between them. CDR3 protein: CAWTGNGEKLFF. In DNA, the CDR3 is TGTGCCTGGACAGGGAACGGTGAAAAACTGTTTTTT.

V gene TRBV6-5 combines with J gene TRBJ2-7, with D perhaps TRBD2 (5 bases). Trimming took 6 bases from V and 11 from J, leaving 17 bases between them. Germline CDR1 and CDR2: MNHEY and SVGAGI. This CDR3 comprises 12 residues. This CDR3 reads CASSSGDTREYF. The DNA of the CDR3 is TGTGCCAGCAGCTCCGGAGATACGAGGGAGTACTTC.